This TCR beta chain was sequenced for a study of OX40 agonist ivuxolimab in advanced cancers. For the study at large: Every 2 weeks, patients got intravenous ivuxolimab at one of six dose levels (0.01-10 mg/kg). Head and neck, renal cell, melanoma or hepatocellular carcinoma were the cancers that dose-escalation patients had. Those enrolled were roughly 85% male, with a mean age of around 58 years and ages from roughly 20 to 90. Study-level points and caveats: The antigens recognized by the expanded peripheral T cells, that is their antigen specificity, were not determined.

Trimming removed 7 bases at V and 0 bases at J, with 13 bases between. Looked up from germline, CDR1 is MDHEN and CDR2 is SYDVKM. The length of the CDR3 is 15 residues. For this clone: Its specificity is unknown.

This table comes from immunoSEQ multiplex PCR, and its TCRdb copy is limited to in-frame clones, with some not included. The sample records roughly 100,000 clones, 85% to 95% being singletons. The sample consisted of CD4+ or CD8+ T cells sorted from blood, taken in a trial of the OX40 agonist ivuxolimab. This TCR was recovered from an adult with an advanced solid tumor such as melanoma, head and neck, liver or kidney cancer. The chain employs TRBV28 and TRBJ1-5; D gene ambiguous. The CDR3 region is CASTSGRDSNQPQHF. In nucleotides, the CDR3 is TGTGCCAGCACATCGGGCCGGGATAGCAATCAGCCCCAGCATTTT.